Below, 2 T cell receptor beta chains from the same sample are listed, as sequenced in a study of blood T cell repertoires in COVID-19. Using immunoSEQ multiplex PCR, the repertoire was profiled, and TCRdb retains in-frame clones only, with some absent. The table shows about 300,000 clones, with 85% to 90% occurring only once. Source material: peripheral blood. The receptor source for this set is a woman aged 30 to 39 with COVID-19, enrolled during active disease.

The chain recombines TRBV7-9 with TRBJ1-5; 7 bases agree with TRBD1. The CDR3 totals 16 residues. Germline CDR1 is SEHNR and CDR2 is FQNEAQ (reference sequence). Trimming at V came to 4 bases and at J to 3 bases, leaving 9 bases not matched to a gene. Written as DNA, the CDR3 is TGTGCCAGCAGCTCCCTTGGGACAGCCATCAATCAGCCCCAGCATTTT. Protein sequence: CASSSLGTAINQPQHF.

This sequence joins TRBV7-2 and TRBJ2-5; D is uncertain. The CDR3 loop spans 13 amino acids. Germline V gives CDR1 SGHTA, CDR2 FQGNSA. Between the trimmed V and J ends, which lost 5 bases and 2 bases, there was a span of 9 bases. In nucleotides, the CDR3 is TGTGCCAGCAGCCAGACACGACAAGAGACCCAGTACTTC. It codes for CASSQTRQETQYF.